This T cell receptor beta chain was observed in a study of CD8+CD57+ T cells in acquired aplastic anemia. Study details: When averaged, DNA from sorted CD4+ and CD8+ cells came to 3.2 ug.

TCR beta VDJ and CDR3 profiles were obtained from a genomic DNA template. TCRdb re-derived calls from the reads in MiXCR, one entry per CDR3 protein. Found here are 150,000 to 200,000 distinct CDR3 sequences, 40% to 55% of them singletons; the top ten hold around 3%. Notes on the study in general: Overlap between patients and controls comprised roughly 30 CD8+ CDR3 sequences.

Patients chosen for sequencing had shown CD8+CD57+ cell expansion by flow cytometry. Severe acquired aplastic anemia was present in all patients. No therapy was given to patients before blood sampling. The CDR3 runs to 10 residues. The V end was cut by 3 bases, the J end by 14 bases, with 8 bases between. CDR1 and CDR2 (germline): DFQATT, SNEGSKA (reference sequence). On this clonotype: No antigen is known for it.

The chain joins TRBV20-1 to TRBJ1-6, with unresolved D. This TCR was recovered from a human donor with aplastic anemia. Sequencing was done on a sample of sorted CD4+, CD8+, or CD8+CD57+ T cells (not recorded which) from PBMCs. Written as DNA, the CDR3 is TGCAGTGCTAGGGAGACCACCCTCCACTTT. Its protein product is CSARETTLHF.